The clone carrying this T cell receptor beta chain was seen a few times. Antigen specificity is unknown. Other DNA sequences within the sample encode an identical CDR3. This sample is drawn from a study of T cell responses to AZD1222 COVID-19 vaccine. The study's findings and limits: There were mostly white British donors and more females than males, and clonal diversity was possibly underestimated. Repertoire sampling occurred only after the peak T cell response. Distributed over spike, vaccine-associated CD4 TCRs predominated at 160-218 and 743-854.

The table came from immunoSEQ multiplex PCR; TCRdb's copy has only in-frame clones and leaves some out. Among around 130,000 clones listed, about 86% were seen once. CDR1 MNHEY and CDR2 SVGAGI come from the germline V gene. CDR3 length equals 13 residues. Trimming pared 7 bases from V and 1 base from J, leaving 10 bases between. The rearrangement links TRBV6-5 to TRBJ1-1; TRBD1 is a possible D gene (6 bases). The material sequenced was peripheral blood, taken 28 days after the second AZD1222 dose. This receptor was identified in an adult who received the AZD1222 COVID-19 vaccine. The DNA for the CDR3 is TGTGCCAGCATAGGGACACCGAACACTGAAGCTTTCTTT. Protein product: CASIGTPNTEAFF.